These 15 T cell receptor beta chains were sequenced from one sample in a study of identical twins. TCRdb itself ran the 5' RACE reads through MiXCR, one entry per CDR3 protein. The sample shows approximately 590,000 distinct CDR3 sequences, 9.6% of them seen only once. These data also featured in a second study, about yellow fever vaccine responses in identical twins.

Sample: PBMCs. Receptors originate from a woman between 18 and 30 years old in good health.

This clonotype was recorded many times. This chain connects TRBV5-6 to TRBJ2-1; 7 bases match TRBD1. V was clipped by 1 base and J by 0 bases; unmatched bases: 7. The CDR3 runs 17 residues. Per germline, CDR1 SGHDT and CDR2 YYEEEE. The CDR3 protein is CASSLSDRAFSYNEQFF. CDR3 nucleotide sequence: TGTGCCAGCAGCTTGTCCGACAGGGCCTTCTCCTACAATGAGCAGTTCTTC.

The V gene is TRBV11-2, the J gene TRBJ1-1; 7 nucleotides match TRBD1. V was clipped by 6 bases and J by 1 base; unmatched bases: 11. This CDR3 has 16 amino acids. Germline V CDR1 and CDR2: SGHAT, FQNNGV. The CDR3 here is CASRERLRGPNTEAFF. CDR3 nucleotides: TGTGCCAGCAGAGAGAGATTGAGGGGGCCGAACACTGAAGCTTTCTTT.

This clonotype was counted only a few times. The rearrangement uses TRBV20-1 and TRBJ1-2; 8 bases are shared with TRBD1. The ends lost 3 bases at V and 8 bases at J; junction bases unmatched: 14. Germline CDR1 DFQATT, CDR2 SNEGSKA (reference sequence). The CDR3 runs 15 residues. CDR3 in DNA: TGCAGTGCTAGTATGGCAGGGGGCGCGGTAGGCGGCTACACCTTC. It encodes CSASMAGGAVGGYTF.

In its sample, this clonotype was seen many times. V gene TRBV5-1 combines with J gene TRBJ2-1; tentatively, D is TRBD1 or TRBD2 (6 bases each). Between the trimmed V and J ends, which lost 0 bases and 0 bases, there was a span of 19 bases. Germline V gene sequence: CDR1 SGHRS, CDR2 YFSETQ. CDR3 size: 19 residues. CDR3 DNA: TGCGCCAGCAGCTTGGGAGGGGGGAGCTCTAAAATCTCCTACAATGAGCAGTTCTTC. Translated, it gives CASSLGGGSSKISYNEQFF.

This clonotype was seen a handful of times. The chain recombines TRBV18 with TRBJ2-7, with D unclear. Deletions cut 1 base from V and 3 bases from J, with 7 bases between. The CDR3 runs 13 residues. Germline V gives CDR1 KGHSH, CDR2 LQKENI. The CDR3 coding sequence is TGTGCCAGCTCACCACACCCAGACTACGAGCAGTACTTC. Protein: CASSPHPDYEQYF.

This clonotype was seen only a few times. CDR3 protein: CASSRDTPGEQFF. The CDR3, as DNA: TGTGCCAGCAGCCGGGACACACCGGGGGAGCAGTTCTTC. V is TRBV7-3 and J is TRBJ2-1; D might be TRBD1 (6 bases). Germline V gene sequence: CDR1 SGHTA, CDR2 FQGTGA. Deletions cut 5 bases from V and 10 bases from J, with 15 bases between. The length of the CDR3 is 13 residues.

The V call is TRBV6-2 or TRBV6-3, the J call TRBJ2-7, with unresolved D. CDR1 is MNHEY and CDR2 is SVGEGT in the germline V gene. The CDR3 spans 13 residues. The germline V and J ends were trimmed by 0 bases and 5 bases, with 8 bases remaining between them. In DNA, the CDR3 is TGTGCCAGCAGTTACTCGGTGGCGAACGAGCAGTACTTC. Encoded protein: CASSYSVANEQYF.

This clonotype was seen a single time. The V and J genes are TRBV30 and TRBJ2-5, with 11 positions matching TRBD2. After removal of 3 bases from V and 14 bases from J, the junction contained 20 bases not matched to a gene. From germline, CDR1 is GTSNPN and CDR2 SVGIG (reference sequence). This CDR3 is 16 amino acids long. The CDR3 loop reads CAWREGGTSGLVPRYF. DNA of the CDR3: TGTGCCTGGAGAGAGGGGGGGACTAGCGGCCTGGTCCCGCGATACTTC.

This clonotype was detected many times. J is TRBJ2-7 and V is TRBV10-3; 7 bases are shared with TRBD1. There are 15 residues in the CDR3. Germline-derived CDR1 and CDR2 are ENHRY and SYGVKD. V gave up 2 bases and J gave up 2 bases; unmatched junction bases: 6. CDR3: CAISEVGQYTYEQYF. CDR3 in DNA: TGTGCCATCAGTGAGGTGGGACAGTATACCTACGAGCAGTACTTC.

The sample holds many counts of this clonotype. The CDR3 sequence: CASSLALAGGLYEQYF. The DNA of the CDR3 is TGTGCCAGCAGCTTAGCCCTAGCGGGGGGGCTCTACGAGCAGTACTTC. The chain uses TRBV7-2 and TRBJ2-7; 12 nucleotides line up with TRBD2. The ends lost 0 bases at V and 3 bases at J; junction bases unmatched: 3. This CDR3 has 16 residues. Germline CDR1 and CDR2: SGHTA and FQGNSA.

About this clonotype: One junction end disagrees with the germline gene, perhaps due to a read error. The chain is built from TRBV12-3 or TRBV12-4 and TRBJ2-2; TRBD2 aligns across 9 bases. CDR3 length equals 18 residues. The CDR3 region is CAISLERGAPANTGELFF. In DNA form, the CDR3 reads TGTGCCATCAGTTTAGAGCGGGGGGCCCCTGCTAACACCGGGGAGCTGTTTTTT.

The V gene is TRBV7-2, the J gene TRBJ2-3; D tentatively fits TRBD1 or TRBD2 (6 bases each). The germline V and J ends were trimmed by 5 bases and 3 bases, with 15 bases remaining between them. The CDR3 extends over 15 amino acids. CDR1 is SGHTA, CDR2 FQGNSA, per germline. The CDR3 nucleotides read TGTGCCAGCAGCGCGCTGGGGGGCCTAACAGATACGCAGTATTTT. This sequence encodes CASSALGGLTDTQYF.

This clonotype was detected a few times. This chain uses TRBV12-3 or TRBV12-4 with TRBJ2-7; 7 nucleotides align to TRBD2. Trimming removed 3 bases from V and 6 bases from J; junction bases left unmatched: 5. CDR3 length: 13 residues. This chain's CDR3 is CASSFGGGIEQYF. The CDR3 DNA reads as TGTGCCAGCAGTTTTGGGGGAGGGATCGAGCAGTACTTC.

CDR3 coding DNA: TGTGCCAGTAGTATGCTAGCGGGAGGGATGATCGCAGATACGCAGTATTTT. It is translated as CASSMLAGGMIADTQYF. The V and J genes are TRBV19 and TRBJ2-3, with TRBD2 identical over 12 bases. V dropped 3 bases and J dropped 4; count of bases not matched to a gene: 8. This CDR3 contains 17 residues. CDR1 and CDR2 from the germline V gene are LNHDA and SQIVND (reference sequence).

This clonotype appeared many times. This sequence joins TRBV12-3 or TRBV12-4 and TRBJ1-5; 7 nucleotides align to TRBD1. Losses at the gene ends were 6 bases for V and 6 bases for J; bases not matched to a gene: 5. This CDR3 contains 13 residues. The CDR3 region has the DNA TGTGCCAGCAGATCGGACAGGACTCAGCCCCAGCATTTT. Its protein product is CASRSDRTQPQHF.